The 7 T cell receptor beta chains below were found in one sample sequenced in a study of type 1 and type 2 diabetes patients. Amplification started from genomic DNA. Amplification of the beta chain CDR3 used 30 forward and 13 reverse multiplex primers. MiXCR, applied by TCRdb to the multiplex PCR reads, yields one record per CDR3 protein. Of a few hundred thousand distinct CDR3 sequences listed, more than 40% are singletons. Source material: peripheral blood mononuclear cells (PBMCs). These receptors originate from a young man with type 2 diabetes.

This clonotype was seen a few times. V and J are TRBV7-2 and TRBJ2-1, with D unclear. Trimming shortened V by 9 bases and J by 0 bases, and 9 bases separated the two germline ends. The CDR3 is made up of 13 amino acids. Looked up from germline, CDR1 is SGHTA and CDR2 is FQGNSA. Here the CDR3 reads CASRRSSYNEQFF. DNA for the CDR3: TGTGCCAGTAGACGGAGCTCCTACAATGAGCAGTTCTTC.

In its sample, this clonotype was seen a few times. This sequence joins TRBV19 and TRBJ1-1; D perhaps matches TRBD1 (6 bases). With 6 bases removed from V and 0 bases from J, the gap between germline ends came to 8 bases. This CDR3 is 13 amino acids long. Germline V CDR1 and CDR2: LNHDA, SQIVND (reference sequence). As DNA, the CDR3 is TGTGCCAGTAGCCAGGGGATGAACACTGAAGCTTTCTTT. Its translation is CASSQGMNTEAFF.

For this clonotype: This may be a read error, as it is one base from a much larger clone. The chain is built from TRBV25-1 and TRBJ1-1; no clear D. CDR1 and CDR2 from the germline V gene are MGHDK and SYGVNS. The CDR3 runs to 13 residues. The DNA for the CDR3 is TGTGCCGGCAGAGGGAGAGGGAACACTGAAGCTTTCTTT. Its protein is CAGRGRGNTEAFF.

The chain employs TRBV6-2 or TRBV6-3 and TRBJ1-5, with a tentative D call TRBD1 (5 bases). V was shortened by 2 bases and J by 7 bases, with 6 bases between the two germline ends. The CDR3 has 12 amino acids. Germline values: CDR1 MNHEY, CDR2 SVGEGT. The CDR3 nucleotides read TGTGCCAGCAGTTACGGGGGGCAGCCCCAGCATTTT. Its protein is CASSYGGQPQHF.

This clonotype was found a few times. The V and J genes are TRBV10-3 and TRBJ1-1; D is possibly TRBD1 (5 bases). The CDR3 is made up of 16 amino acids. Trimming pared 0 bases from V and 4 bases from J, leaving 15 bases between. Germline loops: CDR1 ENHRY, CDR2 SYGVKD. CDR3 residues: CAISESQGGGLTEAFF. CDR3 nucleotide sequence: TGTGCCATCAGTGAGTCCCAGGGTGGGGGACTCACTGAAGCTTTCTTT.

The chain joins TRBV20-1 to TRBJ2-5; 8 bases map to TRBD2. The CDR3 runs to 14 residues. Germline trimming cut 0 bases from V and 2 bases from J; bases unmatched to any gene: 2. The germline gives CDR1 DFQATT, CDR2 SNEGSKA (reference sequence). The CDR3 DNA reads as TGCAGTGCTAGAGATCGGGGGGGGCAAGAGACCCAGTACTTC. Its protein product is CSARDRGGQETQYF.

V gene TRBV20-1 combines with J gene TRBJ2-3; 9 positions agree with TRBD1. Germline CDR1 is DFQATT and CDR2 is SNEGSKA (reference sequence). The J segment lost 4 bases and the V segment lost 3 bases, leaving 5 bases of the junction unmatched. This CDR3 has 14 amino acids. CDR3 bases: TGCAGTGCTAGTCCAACAGGGGGCCCAGATACGCAGTATTTT. Amino acid sequence: CSASPTGGPDTQYF.